This T cell receptor beta chain was captured by sequencing in a study of regulatory T cells after allogeneic stem cell transplantation (dated by TCRdb to 2016 to 2018). General notes on the study: Patients were grouped by whether acute graft-versus-host disease developed within 100 days after stem cell transplantation. The study compared the regulatory T-cell TCR repertoire after allogeneic stem cell transplantation between patients with and without acute graft-versus-host disease. Conventional CD4+ T cells defined as CD4+CD25+/-CD127+ were also sorted and TCR-sequenced for comparison in the study. CD4+CD25+CD127- regulatory T cells were obtained from patient PBMCs by means of fluorescence-activated cell sorting.

Here is what the overall study found, with its caveats: In non-GvHD patients, the top 10 regulatory T-cell clones took up a significantly larger share of the repertoire, which suggests that presumably allo-specific protective clones had expanded. Compared with patients who had graft-versus-host disease, patients without the disease had a regulatory T-cell TCR repertoire that was more focused and less diverse. No regulatory T-cell clones were shared by all patients, and sorted cell numbers did not correlate significantly with the inverse Simpson index. Because of the small patient sample size, validation of the findings in a larger cohort was required. Diversity of the conventional CD4+ T-cell repertoire was not significantly different between patients with graft-versus-host disease and patients without graft-versus-host disease.

The germline V gene sets CDR1 to SGHRS and CDR2 to YFSETQ. There are 15 amino acids in the CDR3, from cysteine to phenylalanine inclusive. The CDR3 DNA has 45 bases and is translated from base 1. This specimen's time point label, per the study, means: 30 days after allogeneic hematopoietic stem cell transplantation. At 30 days after allogeneic hematopoietic stem cell transplantation, peripheral blood mononuclear cells were collected from the patients. With regard to this clonotype: Its target antigen remains unknown. The record has no base qualities; no much larger clone is one base away.

Sequenced using an Illumina MiSeq. The SMARTer RACE cDNA Amplification kit was used to reverse transcribe the RNA, and the TCR beta CDR3 region was then amplified. RNA from sorted cells was extracted with the RNeasy Mini Kit. Illumina paired-end sequencing was used to sequence the TCR beta amplicons. The authors processed their data as follows. MiXCR, VDJtools and the tcR R package were the tools used to analyze the TCR repertoire. Diversity was quantified with the inverse Simpson index, and clones were binned as rare, small, medium or expanded by repertoire proportion. TCRdb reanalyzed the raw reads on its own, using fastp at Q25 for trimming and MiXCR for clone calling, and kept in-frame beta chains. Entries are consolidated by CDR3 protein sequence, retaining the most common genes and DNA. TCRdb, not the authors, supplied the V and J calls. Recorded for this sample are 4,000 to 5,000 distinct CDR3 sequences; 95% to 97% of them occurred a single time. The ten biggest clones cover roughly 37% of the sample.

The source of this sequence is a human patient who had an allogeneic stem cell transplant, so the T cells may come from the graft donor. The chain is encoded by TRBV5-1 joined to TRBJ1-2, with the D gene too uncertain to name. The sample consisted of sorted CD4+ T cells from blood (whether regulatory or conventional is not recorded), taken 30 days after allogeneic stem cell transplant. The DNA reads TGCGCTAGCCTCTTGAGGGTTGACACGGGTTATCGCTACACCTTC. This is translated as CASLLRVDTGYRYTF.